This TCR beta chain was found in a study of shared T cell receptors in the human thymus. This CDR3 has 14 amino acids. CDR1 is KGHSH, CDR2 LQKENI, per germline. Trimming shortened V by 6 bases and J by 2 bases, and 12 bases separated the two germline ends. Here immunoSEQ multiplex PCR was the method, and the copy in TCRdb shows in-frame clones only, minus some. The top ten clones hold 0.015% to 0.02% of a sample with about 380,000 clones, just under 95% of them seen once. The gene calls are TRBV18 and TRBJ2-3; no clear D. This clonotype was obtained from a human donor. Sequencing used thymocytes. CDR3 in amino acids: CASSPGPNTDTQYF. The CDR3 nucleotides are TGTGCCAGCTCCCCTGGCCCAAACACAGATACGCAGTATTTT.